Listed below are T cell receptor beta chains from one sample, sequenced in a study of T-cell reconstitution after alpha-beta-depleted transplantation in children. TCRdb reanalysed the PCR reads using MiXCR and keeps one entry per CDR3 protein. The data contain about 640,000 distinct CDR3 sequences, under 15% of them singletons. The specimen was PBMCs, mostly from graft donor cells, collected 360 days after TCRalphabeta/CD19-depleted stem cell transplant. These receptors were taken from a male patient between 5 and 17 years old who had a stem cell transplant for acute myeloid leukemia, so the T cells may come from the graft donor. Each CDR3 is given with its conserved first and last residue. A D gene is named only where the DNA matches it firmly. Size values are once, few and many counts, or a class for expanded clones, and some rows have none.

clone_size j_call d_call v_call cdr3_aa cdr3_nt
few TRBJ2-7 TRBD1 TRBV24-1 CATSDTRQGAYEQYF TGTGCCACCAGTGATACCCGACAGGGGGCCTACGAGCAGTACTTC
many TRBJ2-5 . TRBV5-1 CASSLAARETQYF TGCGCCAGCAGCTTGGCGGCTAGGGAGACCCAGTACTTC
few TRBJ2-7 TRBD2 TRBV5-6 CASSSVRLAGKYEQYF TGTGCCAGCAGCTCCGTTAGACTAGCGGGAAAATACGAGCAGTACTTC
many TRBJ1-3 . TRBV28 CASRRMGSSGNTIYF TGTGCCAGCAGAAGAATGGGTTCTTCAGGAAACACCATATATTTT
. TRBJ2-1 . TRBV5-1 CASSGIPYNEQFF TGCGCCAGCAGCGGAATACCTTACAATGAGCAGTTCTTC
few TRBJ2-2 . TRBV15 CATSRDLGELFF TGTGCCACCAGCAGAGATCTTGGGGAGCTGTTTTTT
. TRBJ2-6 TRBD2 TRBV29-1 CSVEEGGSGANVLTF TGCAGCGTTGAAGAGGGGGGGTCCGGGGCCAACGTCCTGACTTTC
few TRBJ2-7 TRBD1 TRBV28 CASSQYRGGIREQYF TGTGCCAGCAGTCAATACAGGGGCGGAATTCGGGAGCAGTACTTC
. TRBJ2-2 TRBD2 TRBV20-1 CSAPRLAGRTGELFF TGCAGTGCACCTAGACTAGCGGGAAGGACCGGGGAGCTGTTTTTT
few TRBJ2-7 . TRBV21-1 CASSKKGRYEQYF TGTGCCAGCAGCAAAAAAGGGCGCTACGAGCAGTACTTC
. TRBJ2-1 . TRBV20-1 CSARDLAFEQFF TGCAGTGCTAGAGATCTAGCTTTTGAGCAGTTCTTC
few TRBJ2-7 TRBD2 TRBV29-1 CSVRTSGSPYEQYF TGCAGCGTCAGGACTAGCGGGAGCCCCTACGAGCAGTACTTC
many TRBJ2-1 TRBD2 TRBV14 CASSHWEGRGEQFF TGTGCCAGCAGCCATTGGGAGGGCCGCGGTGAGCAGTTCTTC
few TRBJ2-1 TRBD2 TRBV7-9 CASSPASGTVVDEQFF TGTGCCAGCAGCCCGGCTAGCGGAACCGTTGTAGATGAGCAGTTCTTC
. TRBJ2-7 TRBD2 TRBV4-2 CASSQGGGLYEQYF TGTGCCAGCAGCCAAGGGGGAGGGCTCTACGAGCAGTACTTC
. TRBJ2-3 . TRBV25-1 CASSVWQGSGTDTQYF TGTGCCAGCAGTGTGTGGCAGGGATCCGGCACAGATACGCAGTATTTT
. TRBJ1-2 . TRBV19 CASNSRTGPNYGYTF TGTGCCAGTAACTCCCGAACAGGGCCCAACTATGGCTACACCTTC
few TRBJ1-2 . TRBV5-1 CASSGAGGYYGYTF TGCGCCAGCAGCGGGGCCGGGGGTTATTATGGCTACACCTTC
many TRBJ2-7 TRBD2 TRBV11-1 CASSSYQAGGPYEQYF TGTGCCAGCAGCTCCTATCAAGCGGGAGGACCCTACGAGCAGTACTTC
many TRBJ2-7 . TRBV5-1 CASSLGHASVAYEQYF TGCGCCAGCAGCTTAGGGCACGCTAGCGTCGCCTACGAGCAGTACTTC
few TRBJ2-2 . TRBV15 CATSRDLRAGELFF TGTGCCACCAGCAGAGATTTGAGAGCCGGGGAGCTGTTTTTT
few TRBJ2-1 TRBD2 TRBV5-6 CASSSGTSGGGGEQFF TGTGCCAGCAGCTCGGGGACTAGCGGGGGTGGCGGGGAGCAGTTCTTC
many TRBJ2-1 TRBD1 TRBV29-1 CSVGRTGSYNEQFF TGCAGCGTTGGCCGGACAGGGAGCTACAATGAGCAGTTCTTC
few TRBJ2-1 . TRBV6-6 CASSYVGNEQFF TGTGCCAGCAGTTACGTAGGGAATGAGCAGTTCTTC
many TRBJ2-1 . TRBV11-3 CASSIDGGLPYNEQFF TGTGCCAGCAGCATCGACGGGGGGCTTCCCTACAATGAGCAGTTCTTC
few TRBJ2-1 . TRBV28 CASSLWYSNQGYNEQFF TGTGCCAGCAGTTTATGGTATAGTAACCAGGGTTACAATGAGCAGTTCTTC
many TRBJ1-1 . TRBV27 CASSLTSKNTEAFF TGTGCCAGCAGTTTAACATCAAAGAACACTGAAGCTTTCTTT
few TRBJ2-7 . TRBV28 CASKTTTGPGEQYF TGTGCCAGCAAAACTACGACGGGACCGGGGGAGCAGTACTTC
. TRBJ1-6 TRBD1 TRBV28 CASRGQYNSPLHF TGTGCCAGCAGGGGACAGTATAATTCACCCCTCCACTTT
few TRBJ2-7 . TRBV29-1 CSVGRGRGIPYEQYF TGCAGCGTTGGCCGGGGGAGGGGGATTCCCTACGAGCAGTACTTC
. TRBJ2-7 . TRBV4-3 CASSRGDGSYEQYF TGCGCCAGCAGCCGTGGGGACGGCTCCTACGAGCAGTACTTC
many TRBJ2-6 . TRBV6-5 CASSYSYGANVLTF TGTGCCAGCAGTTACTCATACGGGGCCAACGTCCTGACTTTC
few TRBJ2-7 . TRBV19 CASSIAIGSYEQYF TGTGCCAGTAGTATAGCGATCGGATCCTACGAGCAGTACTTC
few TRBJ1-3 . TRBV7-8 CASSGQTSGNTIYF TGTGCCAGCAGCGGACAGACCTCTGGAAACACCATATATTTT
few TRBJ2-7 TRBD1 TRBV18 CASSPPPRDRGRDYEQYF TGTGCCAGCTCACCACCCCCAAGGGACAGGGGCAGAGACTACGAGCAGTACTTC
. TRBJ2-3 TRBD2 TRBV5-1 CASSFGLVPRPSTDTQYF TGCGCCAGCAGCTTCGGACTAGTTCCGCGGCCTAGCACAGATACGCAGTATTTT
many TRBJ2-1 TRBD2 TRBV20-1 CSARVQTSGRYNEQFF TGCAGTGCTAGAGTCCAGACTAGCGGGAGGTACAATGAGCAGTTCTTC
. TRBJ2-7 . TRBV12-3/TRBV12-4 CASSLITDFYEQYF TGTGCCAGCAGCTTAATAACGGACTTCTACGAGCAGTACTTC
many TRBJ2-1 . TRBV4-3 CASSSQRGGGSLDEQFF TGCGCCAGCAGCTCGCAGCGGGGAGGGGGCTCTTTGGATGAGCAGTTCTTC
few TRBJ2-5 . TRBV4-3 CASSPSASGETQYF TGCGCCAGCAGCCCGTCGGCTTCGGGGGAGACCCAGTACTTC